The present T cell receptor beta chain was sequenced within a study of T cell responses to AZD1222 COVID-19 vaccine. Study background: The analysis combined second doses at about 4 or about 12 weeks.

Study-wide findings and caveats: Recipients of AZD1222 seropositive at baseline numbered only 6 or 7.

Per germline, CDR1 GTSNPN and CDR2 SVGIG (reference sequence). V lost 2 bases, J lost 6 bases, and 11 bases lay in between. The CDR3 length is 12 residues. This table comes from immunoSEQ multiplex PCR, and its TCRdb copy is limited to in-frame clones, with some not included. The top ten hold 1% to 1.5% of the sample, which has 150,000 to 200,000 clones, approximately 92% seen once. On this clone itself: The antigen is not known.

The chain carries TRBV30 and TRBJ2-7, with D perhaps given as TRBD1 or TRBD2 (5 bases each). The material was peripheral blood, obtained on day 0 of AZD1222 vaccination. This TCR was recovered from an adult in good health. CDR3 region: CAWSYPGTEQYF. In DNA form, the CDR3 reads TGTGCCTGGAGTTATCCGGGGACCGAGCAGTACTTC. The variable domain in full, with the rest retrieved from reference TRBV30 and TRBJ2-7, is SQTIHQWPATLVQPVGSPLSLECTVEGTSNPNLYWYRQAAGRGLQLLFYSVGIGQISSEVPQNLSASRPQDRQFILSSKKLLLSDSGFYLCAWSYPGTEQYFGPGTRLTVT.